The entry below describes one TCR beta chain. The record originates from a study of T cell responses to AZD1222 COVID-19 vaccine. The data were produced by immunoSEQ multiplex PCR, yet TCRdb's version contains in-frame clones alone and is incomplete. Found here are about 130,000 clones, roughly 88% of them singletons; the top ten hold roughly 0.98%. Germline CDR1 LNHDA, CDR2 SQIVND (reference sequence). V dropped 7 bases and J dropped 0; count of bases not matched to a gene: 6. The CDR3 runs to 14 residues. The chain recombines TRBV19 with TRBJ2-7, with 7 bases matching TRBD1. This receptor was obtained from an adult who received the AZD1222 COVID-19 vaccine. The sample in question was peripheral blood, obtained 28 days after the second AZD1222 dose. The CDR3 protein is CASTPGGGSYEQYF. CDR3 DNA sequence: TGTGCCAGTACCCCAGGGGGTGGCTCCTACGAGCAGTACTTC. The variable domain in full, with the rest retrieved from reference TRBV19 and TRBJ2-7, is DGGITQSPKYLFRKEGQNVTLSCEQNLNHDAMYWYRQDPGQGLRLIYYSQIVNDFQKGDIAEGYSVSREKKESFPLTVTSAQKNPTAFYLCASTPGGGSYEQYFGPGTRLTVT.